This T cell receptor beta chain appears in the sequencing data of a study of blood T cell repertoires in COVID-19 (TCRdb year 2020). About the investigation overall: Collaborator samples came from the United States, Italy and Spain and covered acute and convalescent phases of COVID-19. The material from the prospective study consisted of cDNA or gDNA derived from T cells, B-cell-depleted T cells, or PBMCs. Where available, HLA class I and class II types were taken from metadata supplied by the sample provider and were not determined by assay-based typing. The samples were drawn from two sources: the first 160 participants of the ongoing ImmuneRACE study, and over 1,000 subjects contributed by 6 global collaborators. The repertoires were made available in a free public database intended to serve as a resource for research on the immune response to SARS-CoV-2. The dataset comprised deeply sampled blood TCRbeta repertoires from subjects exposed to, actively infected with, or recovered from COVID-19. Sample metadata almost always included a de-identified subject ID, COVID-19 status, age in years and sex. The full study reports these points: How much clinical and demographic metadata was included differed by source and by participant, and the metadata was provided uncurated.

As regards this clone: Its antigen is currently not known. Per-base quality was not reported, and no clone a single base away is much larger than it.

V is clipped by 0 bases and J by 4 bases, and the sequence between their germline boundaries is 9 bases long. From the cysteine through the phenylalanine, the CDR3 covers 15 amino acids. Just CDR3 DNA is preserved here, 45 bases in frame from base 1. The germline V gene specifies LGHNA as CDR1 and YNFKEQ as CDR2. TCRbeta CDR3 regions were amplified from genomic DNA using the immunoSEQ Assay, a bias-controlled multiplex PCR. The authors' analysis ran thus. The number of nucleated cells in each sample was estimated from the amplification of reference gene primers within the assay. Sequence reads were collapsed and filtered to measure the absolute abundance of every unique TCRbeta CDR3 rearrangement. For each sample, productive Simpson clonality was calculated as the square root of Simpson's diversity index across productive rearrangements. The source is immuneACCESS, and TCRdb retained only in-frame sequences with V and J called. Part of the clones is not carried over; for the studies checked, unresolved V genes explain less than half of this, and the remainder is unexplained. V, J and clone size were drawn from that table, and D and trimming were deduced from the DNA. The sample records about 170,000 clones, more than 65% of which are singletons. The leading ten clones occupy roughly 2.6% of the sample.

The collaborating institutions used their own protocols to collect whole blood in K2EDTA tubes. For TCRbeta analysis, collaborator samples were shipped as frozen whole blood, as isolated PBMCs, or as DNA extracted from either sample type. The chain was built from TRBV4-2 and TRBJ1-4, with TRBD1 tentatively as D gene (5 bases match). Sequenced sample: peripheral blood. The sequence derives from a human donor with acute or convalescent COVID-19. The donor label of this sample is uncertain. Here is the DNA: TGTGCCAGCAGCCAAGATTGGAGGGGTAATGAAAAACTGTTTTTT. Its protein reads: CASSQDWRGNEKLFF.